Listed here are 10 T cell receptor beta chains from one sample, sequenced in a study of regulatory T cells in long-lasting Graves disease. Construction of the TCR beta libraries employed iRepertoire HTBI primers in conjunction with Arm-PCR of CDR3 regions. TCRdb called the multiplex PCR reads again in MiXCR, with one record for every CDR3 protein. This sample has 400,000 to 500,000 distinct CDR3 sequences, with less than 25% found just once. Time point specified: persistent/refractory GD, antithyroid drugs over 5 years with positive TRAb. RNA extracted from PBMCs served as the sequencing template. Sequenced material: peripheral blood mononuclear cells (PBMCs), taken when the disease was refractory, from a patient treated with antithyroid drugs. These receptors were obtained from a female donor with Graves disease.

This clonotype was observed many times. This CDR3 is CASSGRHWFGGYTF. Here the CDR3 DNA reads TGTGCCAGCAGTGGACGACATTGGTTTGGTGGCTACACCTTC. The gene calls are TRBV2 and TRBJ1-2; D remains ambiguous. The V gene lost 4 bases and the J gene lost 7 bases, with 16 bases spanning the gap. CDR3 length equals 14 residues. The germline gives CDR1 SNHLY, CDR2 FYNNEI.

On this clonotype itself: A far larger clone is a single base away, which makes a read error likely. The V call is TRBV2, the J call TRBJ2-2; D is perhaps TRBD1 (5 bases). The CDR3 has 15 residues. V shed 8 bases and J shed 4 bases, with 17 bases lying between them. Germline values: CDR1 SNHLY, CDR2 FYNNEI. The CDR3: CASGLQGVGTGELFF. In DNA form, the CDR3 reads TGTGCCAGCGGTTTGCAGGGCGTCGGCACCGGGGAGCTGTTTTTT.

V gene TRBV3-1 combines with J gene TRBJ2-5, with D perhaps assigned TRBD1 or TRBD2 (5 bases each). Germline lookup yields CDR1 LGHDT and CDR2 YNNKEL (reference sequence). Deletions cut 1 base from V and 5 bases from J, with 14 bases between. The CDR3 totals 15 residues. This chain's CDR3 is CASSQAPTEGETQYF. Here the CDR3 DNA reads TGTGCCAGCAGCCAAGCCCCGACTGAGGGGGAGACCCAGTACTTC.

The gene calls are TRBV6-1 and TRBJ2-3, with 7 bases matching TRBD2. Trimming at V came to 7 bases and at J to 2 bases, leaving 6 bases not matched to a gene. The CDR3 consists of 14 residues. CDR1 is MNHNS, CDR2 SASEGT, per germline. CDR3 nucleotides: TGTGCCAGCAAGCGGGGCCCTCTCACAGATACGCAGTATTTT. Translated: CASKRGPLTDTQYF.

This clonotype has at least ten counts. The chain employs TRBV6-5 and TRBJ1-5, with D unresolved. The CDR3 runs to 15 residues. Germline values: CDR1 MNHEY, CDR2 SVGAGI. Trimming took 2 bases from V and 0 from J, leaving 8 bases between them. The CDR3 here is CASSYDSLSNQPQHF. The CDR3 DNA follows: TGTGCCAGCAGTTACGATAGCCTTAGCAATCAGCCCCAGCATTTT.

In this sample, this clonotype turned up a few times. The V and J genes are TRBV19 and TRBJ1-1, with D uncertain. V was pared by 7 bases and J by 1 base, with 16 bases between. The CDR3 consists of 15 residues. The germline CDR1 and CDR2 sequences are LNHDA and SQIVND (reference sequence). CDR3 nucleotides: TGTGCCAGTACCAACCCCTCCCCGGCGAACACTGAAGCTTTCTTT. It yields the protein CASTNPSPANTEAFF.

In this sample, this clonotype turned up many times. The rearrangement joins TRBV28 to TRBJ2-2; D not certain. With 10 bases removed from V and 4 bases from J, the gap between germline ends came to 10 bases. The CDR3 loop spans 12 amino acids. Germline CDR1 reads MDHEN; CDR2 reads SYDVKM. CDR3 residues: CATEHTTGELFF. Written as DNA, the CDR3 is TGTGCCACTGAACACACCACCGGGGAGCTGTTTTTT.

Worth noting for this clonotype: A much larger clonotype is one base distant, so this may be a read error. The rearrangement links TRBV20-1 to TRBJ2-5; tentatively, D is TRBD2 (6 bases). The germline V gene has CDR1 DFQATT and CDR2 SNEGSKA (reference sequence). CDR3 size: 11 residues. Trimming shortened V by 8 bases and J by 4 bases, and 11 bases separated the two germline ends. The CDR3 region has the DNA TGCAGTACCGCGGGGAGAGAGACCCAGTACTTC. Encoded protein: CSTAGRETQYF.

This clonotype was counted ten times or more. The genes are TRBV28 and TRBJ2-7; D is possibly TRBD1 (6 bases). CDR1 and CDR2 from the germline V gene are MDHEN and SYDVKM. The CDR3 sequence is 16 residues long. The V and J ends lost 6 bases and 0 bases respectively, with 18 bases between them. The CDR3 spells CASSPPGVHYSYEQYF. The CDR3 DNA follows: TGTGCCAGCAGCCCCCCAGGGGTCCATTACTCCTACGAGCAGTACTTC.

This clonotype was found a few times. This rearrangement joins TRBV28 to TRBJ2-5; D may match TRBD1 or TRBD2 (7 bases each). V was clipped by 7 bases and J by 5 bases, with 20 bases between them. This CDR3 is built from 15 residues. CDR1 is MDHEN, CDR2 SYDVKM, per germline. In nucleotides, the CDR3 is TGTGCCAGCATTGAGGCAGGGGGGGTCCGGGAGACCCAGTACTTC. It encodes CASIEAGGVRETQYF.